This T cell receptor beta chain was identified in a study of TIL therapy for anti-PD-1-resistant metastatic lung cancer. Germline values: CDR1 SNHLY, CDR2 FYNNEI. This CDR3 has 16 amino acids. V was pared by 1 base and J by 4 bases, with 16 bases between. The libraries were made with immunoSEQ v3. Produced via immunoSEQ multiplex PCR; TCRdb's table is partial and in-frame only. The sample carries 25,000 to 30,000 clones, roughly 69% recorded once. The time point was: pre-treatment sample, taken before nivolumab and TIL therapy. Pleural nodules or supraclavicular lymph nodes made up most of the excised metastases sampled.

The chain carries TRBV2 and TRBJ2-5, with D possibly being TRBD2 (6 bases). This receptor was identified in a woman between 30 and 79 years old with non-small cell lung cancer. The sample here was tumor tissue, taken at baseline. CDR3 in DNA: TGTGCCAGCAGTGAAGGGGGACTGTCAATGGGAGAGACCCAGTACTTC. Its protein is CASSEGGLSMGETQYF.